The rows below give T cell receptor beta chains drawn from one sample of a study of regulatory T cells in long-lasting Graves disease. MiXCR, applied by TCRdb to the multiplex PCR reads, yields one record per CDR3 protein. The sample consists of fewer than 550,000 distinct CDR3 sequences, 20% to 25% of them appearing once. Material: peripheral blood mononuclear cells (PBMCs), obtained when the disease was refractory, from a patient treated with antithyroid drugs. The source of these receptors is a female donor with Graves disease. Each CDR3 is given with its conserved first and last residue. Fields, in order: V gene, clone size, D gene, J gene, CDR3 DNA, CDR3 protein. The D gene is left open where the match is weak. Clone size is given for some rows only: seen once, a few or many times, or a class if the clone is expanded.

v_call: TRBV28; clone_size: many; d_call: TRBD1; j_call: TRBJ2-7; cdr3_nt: TGTGCCAGCAGAAATTTCGGCGCAGGGGGCTACGAGCAGTACTTC; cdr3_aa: CASRNFGAGGYEQYF
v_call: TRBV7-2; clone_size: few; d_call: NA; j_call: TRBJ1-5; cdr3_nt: TGTGCCAGCAGCTTAAATGGGGAGGGACATCAGCCCCAGCATTTT; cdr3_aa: CASSLNGEGHQPQHF
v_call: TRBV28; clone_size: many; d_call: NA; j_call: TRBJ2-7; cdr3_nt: TGTGCCAGCAGTTTAAGCAGACTTGAGCAGTACTTC; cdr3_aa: CASSLSRLEQYF
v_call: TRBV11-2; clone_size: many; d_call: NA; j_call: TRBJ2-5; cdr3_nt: TGTGCCAGCGGCATTGAGACCCAGTACTTC; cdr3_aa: CASGIETQYF
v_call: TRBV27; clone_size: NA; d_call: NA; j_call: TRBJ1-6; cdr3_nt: TGTGCCAGCAGTCGAATACTATCCTGGGGCACGGCGAATTCACCCCTCCACTTT; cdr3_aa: CASSRILSWGTANSPLHF
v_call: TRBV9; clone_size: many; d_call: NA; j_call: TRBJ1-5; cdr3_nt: TGTGCCAGCAGCGTAGAGGGCGGGGGCGAGCCCCAGCATTTT; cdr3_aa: CASSVEGGGEPQHF
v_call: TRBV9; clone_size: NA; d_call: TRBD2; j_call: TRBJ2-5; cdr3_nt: TGTGCCAGCAGCGTAGGAATAGGACTAGCTGGGGAGACCCAGTACTTC; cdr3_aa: CASSVGIGLAGETQYF
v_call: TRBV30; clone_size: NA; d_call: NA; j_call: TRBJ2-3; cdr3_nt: TGTGCCTGGAGTCCCTCGATAGCTAGCACAGATACGCAGTATTTT; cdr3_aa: CAWSPSIASTDTQYF
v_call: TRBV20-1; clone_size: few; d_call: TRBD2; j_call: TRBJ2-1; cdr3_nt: TGCAGTGCGCCTGGACTAGCGGAGTACAATGAGCAGTTCTTC; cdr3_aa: CSAPGLAEYNEQFF
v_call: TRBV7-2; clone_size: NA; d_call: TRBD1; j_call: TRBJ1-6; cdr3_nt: TGTGCCAGCAGCCCCCGGGACAGAGGGAATTCACCCCTCCACTTT; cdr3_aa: CASSPRDRGNSPLHF
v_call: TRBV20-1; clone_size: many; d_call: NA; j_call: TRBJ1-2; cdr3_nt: TGCAGTGCTGGTGGAGGGGAGGTTAACTATGGCTACACCTTC; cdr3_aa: CSAGGGEVNYGYTF
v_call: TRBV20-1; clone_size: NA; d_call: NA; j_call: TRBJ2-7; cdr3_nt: TGCAGTGCCGACGGCGGGTTCCTCTCCTACGAGCAGTACTTC; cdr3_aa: CSADGGFLSYEQYF
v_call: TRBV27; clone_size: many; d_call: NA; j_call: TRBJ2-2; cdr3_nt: TGTGCCAGCAGCTTAGCAGGGCCGCATCGCGGGGAGCTGTTTTTT; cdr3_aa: CASSLAGPHRGELFF
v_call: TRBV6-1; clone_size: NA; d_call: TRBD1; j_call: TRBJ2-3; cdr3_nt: TGTGCCAGCAGGCCCGGGACAGCCAACAGGGGAGTAGATACGCAGTATTTT; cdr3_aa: CASRPGTANRGVDTQYF
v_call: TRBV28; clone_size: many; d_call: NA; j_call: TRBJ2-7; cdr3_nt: TGTGCCAGCAGTTTATGGTCTGGGAGTGGCTCCTACGAGCAGTACTTC; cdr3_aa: CASSLWSGSGSYEQYF
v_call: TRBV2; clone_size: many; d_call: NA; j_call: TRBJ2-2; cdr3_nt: TGTGCCAGCAGTGAATCTAGGAGGACCGGGGAGCTGTTTTTT; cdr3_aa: CASSESRRTGELFF
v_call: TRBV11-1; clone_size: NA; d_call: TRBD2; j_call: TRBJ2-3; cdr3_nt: TGTGCCAGCAGCGGGACTAGCGGTCCTGCAGATACGCAGTATTTT; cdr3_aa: CASSGTSGPADTQYF
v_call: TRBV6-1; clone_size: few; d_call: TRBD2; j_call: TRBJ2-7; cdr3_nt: TGTGCCAGCACCCCGGGGACTAGCGGGAGGTTTTTATACGAGCAGTACTTC; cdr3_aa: CASTPGTSGRFLYEQYF
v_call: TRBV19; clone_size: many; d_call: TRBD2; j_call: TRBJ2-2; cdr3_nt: TGTGCCAGTGTGACTAGCGGAGCGAACACCGGGGAGCTGTTTTTT; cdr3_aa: CASVTSGANTGELFF
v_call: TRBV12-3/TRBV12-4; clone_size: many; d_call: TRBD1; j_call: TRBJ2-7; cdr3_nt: TGTGCCAGCAGTTATTCTGCGGACAGGGTCTACGAGCAGTACTTC; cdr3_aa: CASSYSADRVYEQYF
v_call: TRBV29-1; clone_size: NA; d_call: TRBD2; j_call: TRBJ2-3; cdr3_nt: TGCAGCGTTGAGCAAGCGGGGGGGGACGAATTCAGCACAGATACGCAGTATTTT; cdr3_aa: CSVEQAGGDEFSTDTQYF
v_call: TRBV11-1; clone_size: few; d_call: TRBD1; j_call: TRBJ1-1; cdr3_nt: TGTGCCAGCAGTTTGACAGGGTTTTACACTGAAGCTTTCTTT; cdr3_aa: CASSLTGFYTEAFF
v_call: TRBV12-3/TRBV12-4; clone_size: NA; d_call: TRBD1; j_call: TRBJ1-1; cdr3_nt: TGTGCCAGCAGCCTACAGGGGGGAGGCGCTGAAGCTTTCTTT; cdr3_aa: CASSLQGGGAEAFF
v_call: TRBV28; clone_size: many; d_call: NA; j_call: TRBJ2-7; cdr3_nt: TGTGCCAGCAGTTTGTTCTCTCGTGAGCAGTACTTC; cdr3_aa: CASSLFSREQYF
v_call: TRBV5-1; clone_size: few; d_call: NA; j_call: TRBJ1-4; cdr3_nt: TGCGCCAGCAGCTTACACCCGGAGGAAAAACTGTTTTTT; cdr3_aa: CASSLHPEEKLFF
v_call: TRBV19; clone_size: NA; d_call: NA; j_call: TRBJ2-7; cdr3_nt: TGTGCCAGTAGTACCCGTGCTAGCGCCTACGAGCAGTACTTC; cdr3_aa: CASSTRASAYEQYF
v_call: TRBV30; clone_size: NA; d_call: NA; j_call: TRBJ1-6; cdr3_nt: TGTGCCTGGACGGATTGGAGCTCCTATAATTCACCCCTCCACTTT; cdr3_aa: CAWTDWSSYNSPLHF
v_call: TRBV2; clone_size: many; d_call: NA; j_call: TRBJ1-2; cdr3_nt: TGTGCCAGCAGCCAGACTTCGGCTAACTATGGCTACACCTTC; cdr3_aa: CASSQTSANYGYTF
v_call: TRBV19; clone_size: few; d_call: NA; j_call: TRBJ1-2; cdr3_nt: TGTGCCAGTAGTATCGTGGGGGCAGCTAACTATGGCTACACCTTC; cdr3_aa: CASSIVGAANYGYTF
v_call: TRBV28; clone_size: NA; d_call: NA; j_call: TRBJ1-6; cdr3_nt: TGTGCCAGCAGTTTCGTTTCCAGGGATACCCTCCACTTT; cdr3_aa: CASSFVSRDTLHF
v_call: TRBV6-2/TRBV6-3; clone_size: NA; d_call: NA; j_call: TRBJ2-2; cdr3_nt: TGTGCCAGCCTCTACAGGTCAAAAATAAGCGCGAACACCGGGGAGCTGTTTTTT; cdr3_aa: CASLYRSKISANTGELFF
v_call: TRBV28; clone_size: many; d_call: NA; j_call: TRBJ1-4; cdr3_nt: TGTGCCAGCAGCGTCTTAGGTAGTAGGGAAACTAATGAAAAACTGTTTTTT; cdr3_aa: CASSVLGSRETNEKLFF
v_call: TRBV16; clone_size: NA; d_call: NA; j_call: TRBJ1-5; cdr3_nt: TGTGCCAGCAGCCCCGACACATATCAGCCCCAGCATTTT; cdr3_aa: CASSPDTYQPQHF
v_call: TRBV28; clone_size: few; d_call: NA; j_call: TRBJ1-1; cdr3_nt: TGTGCCAGCAGTTTTCCCCGGGAGGTCGCTGAAGCTTTCTTT; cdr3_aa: CASSFPREVAEAFF
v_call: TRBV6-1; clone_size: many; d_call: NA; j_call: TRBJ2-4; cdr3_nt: TGTGCCAGCGGGGTGAGATTGGGGGATGCCAAAAACATTCAGTACTTC; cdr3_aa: CASGVRLGDAKNIQYF
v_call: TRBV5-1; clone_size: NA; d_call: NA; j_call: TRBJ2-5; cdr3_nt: TGCGCCAGCAGCTTCACAGGGACCGTAGAGACCCAGTACTTC; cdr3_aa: CASSFTGTVETQYF
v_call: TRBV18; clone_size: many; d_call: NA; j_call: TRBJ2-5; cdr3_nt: TGTGCCAGCTCACCCTTGGGCCAAGAGACCCAGTACTTC; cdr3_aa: CASSPLGQETQYF
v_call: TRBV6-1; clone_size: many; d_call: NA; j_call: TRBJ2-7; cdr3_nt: TGTGCCAGCAGTCCCCGGGGGGCTCCCTCCTACGAGCAGTACTTC; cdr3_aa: CASSPRGAPSYEQYF
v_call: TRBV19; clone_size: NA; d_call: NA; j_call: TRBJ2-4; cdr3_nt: TGTGCCAGTAGTATGCAGGGACTGGCGAACATTCAGTACTTC; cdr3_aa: CASSMQGLANIQYF
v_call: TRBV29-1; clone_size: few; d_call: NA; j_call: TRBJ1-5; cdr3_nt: TGCAGCGTTGGAGAAGGGTCTCGGGGCAATCAGCCCCAGCATTTT; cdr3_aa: CSVGEGSRGNQPQHF
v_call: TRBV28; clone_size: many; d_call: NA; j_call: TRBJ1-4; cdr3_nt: TGTGCCAGCAGTCCCCCCGGGGGGCAAGATGAAAAACTGTTTTTT; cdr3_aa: CASSPPGGQDEKLFF